This T cell receptor beta chain was recovered during a study of human T cells and chemical hapten exposure. TCRdb used MiXCR to reprocess the RACE reads, holding one entry per CDR3 protein. The sample has 99,000 or so distinct CDR3 sequences, approximately 10% seen once. Time point specified: pre-sensitization, week 0. The sample's treatment: therapeutic diphenylcyclopropenone sensitization with weekly scalp DPC. The germline CDR1 and CDR2 sequences are SEHNR and FQNEAQ (reference sequence). This CDR3 has 11 amino acids. The V and J ends lost 5 bases and 6 bases respectively, with 7 bases between them.

The chain employs TRBV7-9 and TRBJ1-1, with unresolved D. The sequences come from whole blood, collected in connection with sensitization to the hapten diphenylcyclopropenone (DPC). The clonotype originates from a woman aged 55 to 70 with alopecia areata. Some clones in this sample may be carry-over from other donors' samples. CDR3 sequence (DNA): TGTGCCAGCAGCCGAGGCTCTGAAGCTTTCTTT. It is translated as CASSRGSEAFF.